The 13 T cell receptor beta chains below were found in one sample sequenced in a study of blood T cell repertoires in COVID-19. The table came from immunoSEQ multiplex PCR; TCRdb's copy has only in-frame clones and leaves some out. Among roughly 700,000 clones listed, 90% were seen once. The sample was peripheral blood. The receptors stem from a woman aged 18-29 years with acute or convalescent COVID-19.

The chain employs TRBV6-6 and TRBJ1-2; 7 nucleotides agree with TRBD1. The trim removed 0 bases at V and 6 bases at J, leaving 4 bases unmatched. The germline gives CDR1 MNHNY, CDR2 SVGAGI (reference sequence). The length of the CDR3 is 14 residues. Here the CDR3 DNA reads TGTGCCAGCAGTTACTCGAAGCAGGGGGATGGCTACACCTTC. This codes for CASSYSKQGDGYTF.

The J gene is TRBJ2-3, the V gene TRBV5-1, with D possibly matching TRBD1 (5 bases). V was cut by 5 bases and J by 0 bases, with 19 bases left in between. Germline V lookup: CDR1 SGHRS, CDR2 YFSETQ. CDR3 length: 17 residues. The CDR3 DNA follows: TGCGCCAGCAGGAATCCTCCAAGACAGTTTAGCACAGATACGCAGTATTTT. This encodes CASRNPPRQFSTDTQYF.

The J gene is TRBJ1-3, the V gene TRBV19; D is unclear. This CDR3 is built from 13 residues. Trimming removed 8 bases at V and 4 bases at J, with 12 bases between. Germline V gene sequence: CDR1 LNHDA, CDR2 SQIVND (reference sequence). The CDR3: CASRVLAGNTIYF. The CDR3 nucleotides are TGTGCCAGTCGGGTCTTAGCGGGAAACACCATATATTTT.

The V gene is TRBV25-1, the J gene TRBJ2-7; the D gene is possibly TRBD2 (5 bases). From germline, CDR1 is MGHDK and CDR2 SYGVNS. Trimming removed 4 bases at V and 3 bases at J, with 7 bases between. The CDR3 is 12 residues long. CDR3 sequence (DNA): TGTGCCAGCAGTGGTGGACTCTACGAGCAGTACTTC. Translated, it gives CASSGGLYEQYF.

The chain joins TRBV2 to TRBJ1-1, with TRBD1 matching over 7 bases. V shed 4 bases, J shed 7 bases, and the junction held 6 bases outside the gene matches. This CDR3 comprises 13 residues. Germline values: CDR1 SNHLY, CDR2 FYNNEI. Here the CDR3 reads CASSADRTDEAFF. CDR3 coding DNA: TGTGCCAGCAGTGCGGACAGGACAGATGAAGCTTTCTTT.

This chain connects TRBV9 to TRBJ2-3; TRBD2 is a possible D gene (6 bases). V lost 0 bases and J lost 0, with 8 bases in between. The CDR3 spans 15 residues. The germline V gene has CDR1 SGDLS and CDR2 YYNGEE. In nucleotides, the CDR3 is TGTGCCAGCAGCGTAGCGGCGGGGAGCACAGATACGCAGTATTTT. Translated, it gives CASSVAAGSTDTQYF.

This clone is a singleton in its sample. The chain uses TRBV4-1 and TRBJ2-5; 16 nucleotides agree with TRBD2. CDR1 and CDR2 from the germline V gene are MGHRA and YSYEKL. Trimming cost V 4 bases and J 5 bases; bases outside gene matches: 13. This CDR3 comprises 19 residues. CDR3 DNA: TGCGCCAGCAGCCTCCTACCCCCGGGACTAGCGGGGGGGCTGGAGACCCAGTACTTC. This translates into CASSLLPPGLAGGLETQYF.

As regards this clone: A read error may account for a junction end that differs from germline. CDR3 amino acids: CASSQDRTYGQYF. The CDR3, as DNA: TGCGCCAGCAGCCAAGACAGGACTTACGGGCAGTACTTC. The chain employs TRBV4-3 and TRBJ2-7; D is possibly TRBD2 (5 bases). CDR1 and CDR2 from the germline V gene are LGHNA and YSLEER. There are 13 residues in the CDR3.

This chain links TRBV14 with TRBJ2-7; D is unclear. This CDR3 is built from 13 residues. Trimming removed 1 base from V and 4 bases from J, with 8 bases in between. The germline V gene encodes CDR1 SGHDN and CDR2 FVKESK. CDR3: CASSQVYGYEQYF. The CDR3 coding sequence is TGTGCCAGCAGCCAAGTTTACGGTTACGAGCAGTACTTC.

This clone was seen a single time. One end of the junction does not line up with germline, which may come from a read error. V usage is TRBV9 and J usage is TRBJ1-6, with D unclear. The length of the CDR3 is 14 residues. Germline V lookup: CDR1 SGDLS, CDR2 YYNGEE. This CDR3 reads CASSVAGTNPPLHF. CDR3 in DNA: TGTGCCAGCAGCGTAGCGGGAACTAATCCACCCCTCCACTTT.

The V call is TRBV18, the J call TRBJ1-2; D may be TRBD1 (6 bases). The germline V and J ends were trimmed by 1 base and 8 bases, with 32 bases remaining between them. Germline values: CDR1 KGHSH, CDR2 LQKENI. CDR3 size: 20 residues. The CDR3 loop reads CASSPLRQRVGNRESEGYTF. CDR3 nucleotide sequence: TGTGCCAGCTCACCACTCCGACAGAGAGTAGGGAACAGGGAGTCAGAGGGCTACACCTTC. The full variable domain, completed using reference TRBV18 and TRBJ1-2, is NAGVMQNPRHLVRRRGQEARLRCSPMKGHSHVYWYRQLPEEGLKFMVYLQKENIIDESGMPKERFSAEFPKEGPSILRIQQVVRGDSAAYFCASSPLRQRVGNRESEGYTFGSGTRLTVV.

The rearrangement joins TRBV7-7 to TRBJ1-1, with D possibly being TRBD1 (5 bases). The CDR3 has 13 residues. Looked up from germline, CDR1 is SSHAT and CDR2 is FNYEAQ (reference sequence). Trimming cost V 1 base and J 7 bases, with 10 bases left between them. Here the CDR3 reads CASSLEWGDEAFF. CDR3 coding DNA: TGTGCCAGCAGCTTAGAGTGGGGGGATGAAGCTTTCTTT.

The chain is built from TRBV5-4 and TRBJ1-2, with TRBD1 as a possible D gene (6 bases). V gave up 3 bases and J gave up 4 bases, with 13 bases separating them. CDR1 and CDR2 from the germline V gene are SGHNT and YYREEE (reference sequence). CDR3 length: 14 amino acids. The DNA for the CDR3 is TGTGCCAGCAGCTCGTGGACAGTCTCCTATGGCTACACCTTC. Residues: CASSSWTVSYGYTF.